A single sample is the source of the 2 T cell receptor beta chains below, sequenced in a study of T cell clonotyping in hematopoietic cell transplantation. Here immunoSEQ multiplex PCR was the method, and the copy in TCRdb shows in-frame clones only, minus some. Among tens of thousands of clones listed, 80% to 85% were seen once. The time point is: recipient sample about 28 days before transplant, after cytoreduction. The sequencing used peripheral blood mononuclear cells, collected before stem cell transplant. The receptors come from a man in his 60s with myelodysplastic syndrome. Some clones in this sample may be carry-over from other donors' samples.

This clone came up once. In DNA, the CDR3 is TGCGCCAGCAGCCCCAGGGACAGGGGGGATTATGGCTACACCTTC. This codes for CASSPRDRGDYGYTF. This chain uses TRBV5-1 with TRBJ1-2, with 11 bases aligning to TRBD1. This CDR3 contains 15 residues. J gave up 5 bases and V 4 bases, and 7 bases lay outside the gene matches. Germline values: CDR1 SGHRS, CDR2 YFSETQ.

This clone has a handful of counts. The rearrangement links TRBV19 to TRBJ1-1; D may be TRBD1 (5 bases). CDR1 LNHDA and CDR2 SQIVND come from the germline V gene (reference sequence). V lost 4 bases and J lost 1, with 19 bases in between. CDR3 size: 17 residues. CDR3 sequence: CASSTRGGTRGNTEAFF. The DNA for the CDR3 is TGTGCCAGTAGTACCCGGGGGGGAACAAGGGGGAACACTGAAGCTTTCTTT.